This TCR beta chain was captured by sequencing in a study of T cell changes during pregnancy in multiple sclerosis. J lost 5 bases, V lost 0 bases, and 15 bases had no gene match. CDR3 size: 19 residues. Germline-derived CDR1 and CDR2 are SGHDN and FVKESK. Assay used: immunoSEQ multiplex PCR; TCRdb lists only in-frame clones, some missing. The sample gives 50,000 to 70,000 clones, 92% of which show up once; approximately 0.85% is in the top ten. This clonotype was sampled from a female donor with multiple sclerosis, enrolled in a pregnancy study. The source was peripheral blood, collected in the first trimester of pregnancy. This sequence joins TRBV14 and TRBJ2-5; 10 bases match TRBD2. The CDR3 DNA sequence: TGTGCCAGCAGCCAAGAGAAGGCTAGCGGGGGTCACCACCGGGAGACCCAGTACTTC. It translates to CASSQEKASGGHHRETQYF. The full variable domain, completed using reference TRBV14 and TRBJ2-5, is EAGVTQFPSHSVIEKGQTVTLRCDPISGHDNLYWYRRVMGKEIKFLLHFVKESKQDESGMPNNRFLAERTGGTYSTLKVQPAELEDSGVYFCASSQEKASGGHHRETQYFGPGTRLLVL.